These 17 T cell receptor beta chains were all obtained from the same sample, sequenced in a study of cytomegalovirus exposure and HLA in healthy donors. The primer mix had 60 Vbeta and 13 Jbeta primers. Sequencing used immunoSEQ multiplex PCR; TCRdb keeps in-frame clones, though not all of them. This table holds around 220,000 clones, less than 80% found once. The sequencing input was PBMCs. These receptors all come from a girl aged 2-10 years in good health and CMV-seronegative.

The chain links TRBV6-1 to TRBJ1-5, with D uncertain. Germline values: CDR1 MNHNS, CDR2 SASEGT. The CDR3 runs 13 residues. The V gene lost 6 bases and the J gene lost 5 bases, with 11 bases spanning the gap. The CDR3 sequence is CASSRLPDQPQHF. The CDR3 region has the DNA TGTGCCAGCAGCCGACTCCCCGATCAGCCCCAGCATTTT.

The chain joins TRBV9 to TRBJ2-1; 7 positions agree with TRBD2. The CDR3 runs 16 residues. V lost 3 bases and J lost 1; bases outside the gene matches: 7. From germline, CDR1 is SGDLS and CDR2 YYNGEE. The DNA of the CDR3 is TGTGCCAGCAGCGAGTTTAGCGGGCGGTCCTACAATGAGCAGTTCTTC. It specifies CASSEFSGRSYNEQFF.

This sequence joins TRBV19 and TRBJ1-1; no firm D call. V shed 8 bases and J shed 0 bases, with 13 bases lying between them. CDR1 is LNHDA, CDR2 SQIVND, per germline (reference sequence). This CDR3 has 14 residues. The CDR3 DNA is TGTGCCAGTTCCTACAGTCAAATGAACACTGAAGCTTTCTTT. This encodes CASSYSQMNTEAFF.

This chain's CDR3 is CATRGRQEVPIDAFF. Here the CDR3 DNA reads TGTGCCACCCGCGGACGGCAGGAGGTACCTATTGACGCTTTCTTT. The chain joins TRBV6-5 to TRBJ1-1; D is uncertain. V lost 10 bases and J lost 11, with 29 bases in between. Germline CDR1 reads MNHEY; CDR2 reads SVGAGI. This CDR3 region has 15 residues.

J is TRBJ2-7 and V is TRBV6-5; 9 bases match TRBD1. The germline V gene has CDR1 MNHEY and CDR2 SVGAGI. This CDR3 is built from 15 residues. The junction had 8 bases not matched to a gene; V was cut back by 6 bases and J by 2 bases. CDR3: CASRQTGQGTYEQYF. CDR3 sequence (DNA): TGTGCCAGCAGACAGACGGGACAGGGAACCTACGAGCAGTACTTC.

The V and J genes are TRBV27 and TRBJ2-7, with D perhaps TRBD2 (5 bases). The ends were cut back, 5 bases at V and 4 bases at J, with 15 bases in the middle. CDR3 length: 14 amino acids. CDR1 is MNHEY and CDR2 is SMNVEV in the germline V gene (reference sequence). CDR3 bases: TGTGCCAGCAGTGTGGTCGAGGGATCATACGAGCAGTACTTC. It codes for CASSVVEGSYEQYF.

CDR3 protein: CASSLFRRNTGELFF. As DNA, the CDR3 is TGTGCCAGCAGCTTATTCCGGAGGAACACCGGGGAGCTGTTTTTT. The chain links TRBV11-2 to TRBJ2-2; D unresolved. The V gene lost 2 bases and the J gene lost 1 base, with 8 bases spanning the gap. CDR3 length equals 15 residues. Germline lookup yields CDR1 SGHAT and CDR2 FQNNGV. The variable domain in full, completed from reference TRBV11-2 and TRBJ2-2, reads EAGVAQSPRYKIIEKRQSVAFWCNPISGHATLYWYQQILGQGPKLLIQFQNNGVVDDSQLPKDRFSAERLKGVDSTLKIQPAKLEDSAVYLCASSLFRRNTGELFFGEGSRLTVL.

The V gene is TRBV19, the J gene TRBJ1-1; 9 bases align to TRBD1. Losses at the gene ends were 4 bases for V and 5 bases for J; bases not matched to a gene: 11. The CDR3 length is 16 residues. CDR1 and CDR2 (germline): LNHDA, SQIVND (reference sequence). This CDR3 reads CASSSRDRVKGTEAFF. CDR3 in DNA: TGTGCCAGTAGTAGCCGGGACAGGGTAAAAGGGACTGAAGCTTTCTTT.

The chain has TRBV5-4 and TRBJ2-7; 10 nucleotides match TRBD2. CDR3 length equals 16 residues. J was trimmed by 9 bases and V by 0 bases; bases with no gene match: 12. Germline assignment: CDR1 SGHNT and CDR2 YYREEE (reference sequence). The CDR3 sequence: CASSLGTSGSYLGQYF. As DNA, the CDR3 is TGTGCCAGCAGCTTGGGGACTAGCGGAAGTTACCTAGGGCAGTACTTC.

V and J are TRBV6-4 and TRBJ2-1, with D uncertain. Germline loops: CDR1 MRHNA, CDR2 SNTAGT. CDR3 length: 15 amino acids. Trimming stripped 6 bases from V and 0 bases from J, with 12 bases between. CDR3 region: CASSPKESSYNEQFF. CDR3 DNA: TGTGCCAGCAGCCCTAAAGAGAGCTCCTACAATGAGCAGTTCTTC.

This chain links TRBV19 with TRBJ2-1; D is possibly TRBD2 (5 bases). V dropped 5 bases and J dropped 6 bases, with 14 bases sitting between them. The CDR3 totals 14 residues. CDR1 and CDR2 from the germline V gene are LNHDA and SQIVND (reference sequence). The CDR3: CASSDGLSLNEQFF. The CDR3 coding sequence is TGTGCCAGTAGTGACGGACTTTCCCTCAATGAGCAGTTCTTC.

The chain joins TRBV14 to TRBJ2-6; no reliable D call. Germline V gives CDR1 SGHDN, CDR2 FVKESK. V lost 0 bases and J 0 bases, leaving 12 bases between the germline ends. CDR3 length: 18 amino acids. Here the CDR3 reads CASSQELDFPSGANVLTF. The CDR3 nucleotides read TGTGCCAGCAGCCAAGAATTAGACTTCCCCTCTGGGGCCAACGTCCTGACTTTC.

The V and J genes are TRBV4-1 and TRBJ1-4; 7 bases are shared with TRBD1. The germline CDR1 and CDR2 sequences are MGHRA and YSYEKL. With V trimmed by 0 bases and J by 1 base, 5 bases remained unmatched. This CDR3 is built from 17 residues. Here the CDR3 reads CASSQDPNRGTNEKLFF. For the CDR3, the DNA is TGCGCCAGCAGCCAAGATCCCAACAGGGGAACTAATGAAAAACTGTTTTTT.

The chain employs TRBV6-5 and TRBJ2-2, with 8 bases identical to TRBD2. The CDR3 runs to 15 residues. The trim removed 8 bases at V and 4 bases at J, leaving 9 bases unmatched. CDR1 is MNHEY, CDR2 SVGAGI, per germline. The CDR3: CASPSRGGCTGELFF. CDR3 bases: TGTGCCAGCCCGAGTCGGGGGGGGTGCACCGGGGAGCTGTTTTTT.

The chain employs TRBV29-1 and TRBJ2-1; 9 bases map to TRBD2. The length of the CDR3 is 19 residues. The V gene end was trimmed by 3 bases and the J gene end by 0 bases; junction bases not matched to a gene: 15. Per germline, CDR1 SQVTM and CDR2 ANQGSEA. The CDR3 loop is CSVDRLYGGRAGSYNEQFF. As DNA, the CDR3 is TGCAGCGTTGACCGACTTTACGGCGGGAGGGCCGGCTCCTACAATGAGCAGTTCTTC.

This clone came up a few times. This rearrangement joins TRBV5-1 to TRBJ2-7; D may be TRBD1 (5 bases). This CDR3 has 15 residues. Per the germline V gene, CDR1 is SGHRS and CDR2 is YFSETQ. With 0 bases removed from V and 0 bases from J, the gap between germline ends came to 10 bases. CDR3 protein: CASSLGTTASYEQYF. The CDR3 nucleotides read TGCGCCAGCAGCTTGGGGACAACCGCCTCCTACGAGCAGTACTTC.

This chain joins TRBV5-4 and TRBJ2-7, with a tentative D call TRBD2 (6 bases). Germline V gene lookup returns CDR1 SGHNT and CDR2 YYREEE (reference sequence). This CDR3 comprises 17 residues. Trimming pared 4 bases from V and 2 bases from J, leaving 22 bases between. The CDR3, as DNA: TGTGCCAGCAGCGCAAAGGTGGGGGGAAAAATCACCTACGAGCAGTACTTC. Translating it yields CASSAKVGGKITYEQYF.